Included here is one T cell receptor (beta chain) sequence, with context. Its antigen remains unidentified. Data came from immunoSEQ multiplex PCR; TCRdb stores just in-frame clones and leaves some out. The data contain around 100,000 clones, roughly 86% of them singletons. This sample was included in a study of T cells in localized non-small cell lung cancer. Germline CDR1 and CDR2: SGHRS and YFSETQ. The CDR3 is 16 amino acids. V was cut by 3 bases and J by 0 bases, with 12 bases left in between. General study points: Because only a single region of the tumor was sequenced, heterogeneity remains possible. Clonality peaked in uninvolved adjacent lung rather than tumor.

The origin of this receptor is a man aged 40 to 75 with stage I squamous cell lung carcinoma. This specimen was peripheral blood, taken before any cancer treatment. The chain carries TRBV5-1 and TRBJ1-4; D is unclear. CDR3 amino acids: CASSSYTGATNEKLFF. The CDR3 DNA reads TGCGCCAGCAGCTCGTATACTGGGGCAACTAATGAAAAACTGTTTTTT.